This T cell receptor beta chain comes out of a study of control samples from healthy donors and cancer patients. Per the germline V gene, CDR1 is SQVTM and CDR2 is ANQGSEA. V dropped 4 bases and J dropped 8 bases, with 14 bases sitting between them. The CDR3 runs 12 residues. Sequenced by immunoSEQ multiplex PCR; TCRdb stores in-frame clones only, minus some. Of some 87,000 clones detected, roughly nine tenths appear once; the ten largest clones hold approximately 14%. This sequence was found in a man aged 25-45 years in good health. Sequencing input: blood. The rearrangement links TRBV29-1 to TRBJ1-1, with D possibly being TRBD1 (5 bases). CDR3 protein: CSVADTPAEAFF. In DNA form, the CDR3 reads TGCAGCGTTGCGGACACACCCGCGGAAGCTTTCTTT. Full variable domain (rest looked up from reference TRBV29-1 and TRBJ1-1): SAVISQKPSRDICQRGTSLTIQCQVDSQVTMMFWYRQQPGQSLTLIATANQGSEATYESGFVIDKFPISRPNLTFSTLTVSNMSPEDSSIYLCSVADTPAEAFFGQGTRLTVV.